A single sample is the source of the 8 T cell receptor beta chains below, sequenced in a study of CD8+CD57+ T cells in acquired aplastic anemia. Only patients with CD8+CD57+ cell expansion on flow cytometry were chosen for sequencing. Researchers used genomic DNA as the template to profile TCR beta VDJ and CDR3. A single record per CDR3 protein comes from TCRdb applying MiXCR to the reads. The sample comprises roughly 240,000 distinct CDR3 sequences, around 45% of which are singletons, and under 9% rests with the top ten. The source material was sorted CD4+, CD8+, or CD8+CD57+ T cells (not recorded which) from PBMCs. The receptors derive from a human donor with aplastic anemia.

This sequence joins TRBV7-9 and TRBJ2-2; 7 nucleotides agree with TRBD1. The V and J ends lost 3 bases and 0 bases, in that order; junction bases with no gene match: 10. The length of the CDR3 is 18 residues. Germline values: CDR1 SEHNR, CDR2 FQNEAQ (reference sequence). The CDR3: CASSFGTAFTSNTGELFF. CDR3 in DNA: TGTGCCAGCAGCTTTGGGACAGCCTTTACCTCGAACACCGGGGAGCTGTTTTTT.

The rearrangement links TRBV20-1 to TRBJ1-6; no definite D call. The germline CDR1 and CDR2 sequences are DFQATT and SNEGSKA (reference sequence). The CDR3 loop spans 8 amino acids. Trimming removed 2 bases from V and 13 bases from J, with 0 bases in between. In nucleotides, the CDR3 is TGCAGTGCTAGACCCCTCCACTTT. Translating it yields CSARPLHF.

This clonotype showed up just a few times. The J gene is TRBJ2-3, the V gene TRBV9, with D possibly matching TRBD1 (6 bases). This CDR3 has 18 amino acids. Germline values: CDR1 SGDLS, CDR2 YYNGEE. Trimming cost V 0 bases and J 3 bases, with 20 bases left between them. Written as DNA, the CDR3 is TGTGCCAGCAGCGTAGAAGATAACAGGGCCGACCGAACAGATACGCAGTATTTT. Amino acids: CASSVEDNRADRTDTQYF.

CDR3 amino acids: CAISRDRLYSNQPQHF. As DNA, the CDR3 is TGTGCCATCTCCCGGGACAGATTGTATAGCAATCAGCCCCAGCATTTT. The V and J genes are TRBV10-3 and TRBJ1-5, with 7 bases matching TRBD1. J gave up 0 bases and V 8 bases, and 10 bases lay outside the gene matches. The CDR3 is made up of 16 amino acids. Germline V gives CDR1 ENHRY, CDR2 SYGVKD.

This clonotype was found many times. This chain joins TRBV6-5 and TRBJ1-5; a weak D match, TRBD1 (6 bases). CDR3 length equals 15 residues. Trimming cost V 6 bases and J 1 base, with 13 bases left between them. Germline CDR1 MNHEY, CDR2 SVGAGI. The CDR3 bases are TGTGCCAGCAGCCGAGACAGGTTGAGCAATCAGCCCCAGCATTTT. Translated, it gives CASSRDRLSNQPQHF.

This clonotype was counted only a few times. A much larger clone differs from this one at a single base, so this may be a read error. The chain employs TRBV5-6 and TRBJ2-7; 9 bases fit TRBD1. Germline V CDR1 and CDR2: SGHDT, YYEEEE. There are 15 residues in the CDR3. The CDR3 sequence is CASSDTDRGTTERYF. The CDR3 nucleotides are TGTGCCAGCAGCGATACGGACAGGGGTACAACCGAGCGGTACTTC.

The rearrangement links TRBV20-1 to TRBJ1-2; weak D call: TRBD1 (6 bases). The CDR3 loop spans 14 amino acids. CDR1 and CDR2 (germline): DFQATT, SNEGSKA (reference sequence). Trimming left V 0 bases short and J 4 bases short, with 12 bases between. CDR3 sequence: CSARDRGPLYGYTF. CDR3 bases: TGCAGTGCTAGAGACAGGGGACCACTCTATGGCTACACCTTC.

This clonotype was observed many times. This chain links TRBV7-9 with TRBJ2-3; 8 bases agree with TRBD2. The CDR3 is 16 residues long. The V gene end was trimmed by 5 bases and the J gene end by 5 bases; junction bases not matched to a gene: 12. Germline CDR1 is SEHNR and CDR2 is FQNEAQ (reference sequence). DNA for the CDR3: TGTGCCAGCAGCGCGATAGCGGGACACCCCCGAGATACGCAGTATTTT. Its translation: CASSAIAGHPRDTQYF.